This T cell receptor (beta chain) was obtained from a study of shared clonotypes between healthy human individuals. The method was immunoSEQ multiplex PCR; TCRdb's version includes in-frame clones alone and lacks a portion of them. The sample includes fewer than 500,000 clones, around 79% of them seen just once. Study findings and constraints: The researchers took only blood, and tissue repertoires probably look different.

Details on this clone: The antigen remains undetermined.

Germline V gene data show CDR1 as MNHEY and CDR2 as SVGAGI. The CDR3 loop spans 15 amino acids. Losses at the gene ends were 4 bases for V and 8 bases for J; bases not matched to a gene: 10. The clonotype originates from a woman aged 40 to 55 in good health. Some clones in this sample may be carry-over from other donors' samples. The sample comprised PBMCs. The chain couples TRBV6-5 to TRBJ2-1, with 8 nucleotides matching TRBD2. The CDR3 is CASSSPGGRWYEQFF. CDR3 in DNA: TGTGCCAGCAGTTCCCCGGGGGGGCGTTGGTATGAGCAGTTCTTC.